This is a list of T cell receptor beta chains from one sample in a study of T-cell memory formation after mild COVID-19. TCRdb ran MiXCR on the 5' RACE reads and lists one entry per CDR3 protein. The table lists under 40,000 distinct CDR3 sequences, 6.1% of them singletons. Sequenced input: PBMCs or a T cell subset sorted from them (not recorded which). All receptors come from an adult who had mild COVID-19 (a few samples of this study predate the infection). Cell type and time point are not known. Both conserved end residues are part of each CDR3. The D gene is left open where the match is weak. Some rows have no size entry. The others give once, few or many, or a class for an expanded clone.

J gene: TRBJ2-7; V gene: TRBV12-3/TRBV12-4; D gene: NA; clone size: many; CDR3 protein: CASSYLTSSEQYF; CDR3 DNA: TGTGCCAGCAGTTATTTGACGTCCTCCGAGCAGTACTTC
J gene: TRBJ2-1; V gene: TRBV6-5; D gene: TRBD2; clone size: NA; CDR3 protein: CASSYAKTSGGYNEQFF; CDR3 DNA: TGTGCCAGCAGTTACGCGAAGACTAGCGGGGGGTACAATGAGCAGTTCTTC
J gene: TRBJ1-1; V gene: TRBV5-1; D gene: NA; clone size: few; CDR3 protein: CASSLPSHGTEAFF; CDR3 DNA: TGCGCCAGCAGCTTGCCTTCACATGGAACTGAAGCTTTCTTT
J gene: TRBJ1-2; V gene: TRBV20-1; D gene: NA; clone size: NA; CDR3 protein: CGRRTQGGYGYTF; CDR3 DNA: TGCGGAAGGAGGACTCAGGGTGGCTATGGCTACACCTTC
J gene: TRBJ2-5; V gene: TRBV7-9; D gene: TRBD1; clone size: many; CDR3 protein: CASSLLTGVEETQYF; CDR3 DNA: TGTGCCAGCAGCTTACTGACAGGGGTGGAAGAGACCCAGTACTTC
J gene: TRBJ1-1; V gene: TRBV7-2; D gene: NA; clone size: NA; CDR3 protein: CASSLTGGRTEAFF; CDR3 DNA: TGTGCCAGCAGTCTCACGGGGGGTAGGACTGAAGCTTTCTTT
J gene: TRBJ2-3; V gene: TRBV7-7; D gene: TRBD2; clone size: NA; CDR3 protein: CASSQGLETDTQYF; CDR3 DNA: TGTGCCAGCAGCCAAGGACTAGAGACAGATACGCAGTATTTT
J gene: TRBJ1-1; V gene: TRBV6-1; D gene: TRBD1; clone size: few; CDR3 protein: CASSAKTGGSTEAFF; CDR3 DNA: TGTGCCAGCAGTGCCAAGACAGGGGGGAGCACTGAAGCTTTCTTT
J gene: TRBJ1-5; V gene: TRBV4-1; D gene: NA; clone size: few; CDR3 protein: CASSQDTPGRAGNQPQHF; CDR3 DNA: TGCGCCAGCAGCCAAGATACCCCGGGCAGGGCGGGCAATCAGCCCCAGCATTTT
J gene: TRBJ2-5; V gene: TRBV3-1; D gene: TRBD2; clone size: few; CDR3 protein: CASSQTGGRETQYF; CDR3 DNA: TGTGCCAGCAGCCAAACGGGGGGGCGTGAGACCCAGTACTTC
J gene: TRBJ2-5; V gene: TRBV9; D gene: NA; clone size: many; CDR3 protein: CASSPTSGETQYF; CDR3 DNA: TGTGCCAGCAGCCCCACCTCAGGAGAGACCCAGTACTTC
J gene: TRBJ2-2; V gene: TRBV5-1; D gene: TRBD2; clone size: many; CDR3 protein: CASSITPGLAGRSDLGELFF; CDR3 DNA: TGCGCCAGCAGCATAACACCGGGACTAGCGGGCCGGTCGGATCTCGGGGAGCTGTTTTTT
J gene: TRBJ2-3; V gene: TRBV12-3/TRBV12-4; D gene: NA; clone size: few; CDR3 protein: CASSFQLTDTQYF; CDR3 DNA: TGTGCCAGCAGTTTCCAGCTCACAGATACGCAGTATTTT
J gene: TRBJ1-1; V gene: TRBV9; D gene: TRBD1; clone size: many; CDR3 protein: CASSPGQGARPNTEAFF; CDR3 DNA: TGTGCCAGCAGCCCCGGACAGGGGGCTCGCCCGAACACTGAAGCTTTCTTT
J gene: TRBJ1-2; V gene: TRBV14; D gene: NA; clone size: few; CDR3 protein: CASSQTRGLYGYTF; CDR3 DNA: TGTGCCAGCAGCCAAACTCGGGGGCTCTATGGCTACACCTTC
J gene: TRBJ2-5; V gene: TRBV20-1; D gene: NA; clone size: many; CDR3 protein: CSARAGADSQETQYF; CDR3 DNA: TGCAGTGCCCGTGCCGGGGCCGACAGCCAAGAGACCCAGTACTTC
J gene: TRBJ2-1; V gene: TRBV7-7; D gene: NA; clone size: NA; CDR3 protein: CASSLGWGSYNEQFF; CDR3 DNA: TGTGCTAGCAGCTTAGGGTGGGGGTCCTACAATGAGCAGTTCTTC
J gene: TRBJ1-4; V gene: TRBV12-3/TRBV12-4; D gene: TRBD1; clone size: many; CDR3 protein: CASSLGTGNREKLFF; CDR3 DNA: TGTGCCAGCAGTTTAGGGACAGGGAACCGCGAAAAACTGTTTTTT
J gene: TRBJ2-3; V gene: TRBV7-3; D gene: NA; clone size: few; CDR3 protein: CASSPGPATDTQYF; CDR3 DNA: TGTGCCAGCAGCCCGGGTCCTGCCACAGATACGCAGTATTTT
J gene: TRBJ1-2; V gene: TRBV5-1; D gene: NA; clone size: few; CDR3 protein: CASSLEEGSYGYTF; CDR3 DNA: TGCGCCAGCAGCTTGGAAGAGGGGAGCTATGGCTACACCTTC
J gene: TRBJ2-1; V gene: TRBV11-2; D gene: NA; clone size: NA; CDR3 protein: CASSLGSEQFF; CDR3 DNA: TGTGCCAGCAGCCTGGGTTCTGAGCAGTTCTTC
J gene: TRBJ2-1; V gene: TRBV11-1; D gene: TRBD2; clone size: few; CDR3 protein: CASSPGLAGGPHNEQFF; CDR3 DNA: TGTGCCAGCAGCCCCGGACTAGCGGGGGGGCCTCACAATGAGCAGTTCTTC
J gene: TRBJ2-3; V gene: TRBV11-1; D gene: NA; clone size: many; CDR3 protein: CASEGPGPTDTQYF; CDR3 DNA: TGTGCCAGCGAAGGTCCGGGCCCCACAGATACGCAGTATTTT
J gene: TRBJ2-1; V gene: TRBV12-3/TRBV12-4; D gene: NA; clone size: NA; CDR3 protein: CASFRGRDTNTNEQFF; CDR3 DNA: TGTGCCAGCTTCCGTGGCCGGGACACCAACACCAATGAGCAGTTCTTC
J gene: TRBJ2-4; V gene: TRBV30; D gene: NA; clone size: many; CDR3 protein: CAWSAAGTLVAKNIQYF; CDR3 DNA: TGTGCCTGGAGTGCAGCCGGGACCCTTGTAGCCAAAAACATTCAGTACTTC
J gene: TRBJ2-7; V gene: TRBV2; D gene: NA; clone size: few; CDR3 protein: CASNSGGLSYEQYF; CDR3 DNA: TGTGCCAGCAATAGCGGCGGCCTCTCCTACGAGCAGTACTTC
J gene: TRBJ2-7; V gene: TRBV20-1; D gene: NA; clone size: many; CDR3 protein: CSALNPGTNVYEQYF; CDR3 DNA: TGCAGTGCTCTTAACCCCGGGACCAACGTCTACGAGCAGTACTTC
J gene: TRBJ2-2; V gene: TRBV5-1; D gene: TRBD1; clone size: many; CDR3 protein: CASSRTGEETGELFF; CDR3 DNA: TGCGCCAGCAGCCGGACAGGGGAAGAGACCGGGGAGCTGTTTTTT
J gene: TRBJ2-5; V gene: TRBV20-1; D gene: NA; clone size: few; CDR3 protein: CSAPTSGTVGGETQYF; CDR3 DNA: TGCAGTGCTCCCACCTCCGGGACAGTAGGGGGGGAGACCCAGTACTTC
J gene: TRBJ2-1; V gene: TRBV13; D gene: TRBD2; clone size: NA; CDR3 protein: CASSIPGLAVQFF; CDR3 DNA: TGTGCCAGCAGCATACCGGGACTAGCCGTGCAGTTCTTC
J gene: TRBJ1-2; V gene: TRBV11-2; D gene: NA; clone size: few; CDR3 protein: CASSSFGYGYTF; CDR3 DNA: TGTGCCAGCAGCTCCTTCGGCTATGGCTACACCTTC
J gene: TRBJ2-3; V gene: TRBV19; D gene: NA; clone size: NA; CDR3 protein: CASSWQRSTDTQYF; CDR3 DNA: TGTGCCAGTAGTTGGCAGCGAAGCACAGATACGCAGTATTTT
J gene: TRBJ2-7; V gene: TRBV20-1; D gene: TRBD2; clone size: NA; CDR3 protein: CSAGSSGSSYEQYF; CDR3 DNA: TGCAGTGCTGGGTCTAGCGGGAGTTCCTACGAGCAGTACTTC
J gene: TRBJ1-1; V gene: TRBV29-1; D gene: TRBD1; clone size: NA; CDR3 protein: CSVVATGGSNTEAFF; CDR3 DNA: TGCAGCGTTGTAGCAACAGGGGGGTCGAACACTGAAGCTTTCTTT
J gene: TRBJ2-6; V gene: TRBV2; D gene: NA; clone size: few; CDR3 protein: CASSEGGGQWGANVLTF; CDR3 DNA: TGTGCCAGCAGTGAAGGTGGCGGGCAGTGGGGGGCCAACGTCCTGACTTTC
J gene: TRBJ2-5; V gene: TRBV4-3; D gene: NA; clone size: many; CDR3 protein: CASSLGLPPGTQYF; CDR3 DNA: TGCGCCAGCAGCCTAGGACTGCCACCAGGGACCCAGTACTTC
J gene: TRBJ2-7; V gene: TRBV6-6; D gene: NA; clone size: many; CDR3 protein: CASSSWDNYEQYF; CDR3 DNA: TGTGCCAGCAGTTCTTGGGACAACTACGAGCAGTACTTC
J gene: TRBJ1-2; V gene: TRBV7-8; D gene: TRBD1; clone size: few; CDR3 protein: CASSTWTGEGNYGYTF; CDR3 DNA: TGTGCCAGCAGCACATGGACAGGGGAGGGGAACTATGGCTACACCTTC
J gene: TRBJ1-3; V gene: TRBV19; D gene: NA; clone size: NA; CDR3 protein: CASRPGSSGNTIYF; CDR3 DNA: TGTGCCAGTCGCCCAGGGAGCTCTGGAAACACCATATATTTT
J gene: TRBJ2-2; V gene: TRBV24-1; D gene: NA; clone size: many; CDR3 protein: CATSAGGAGELFF; CDR3 DNA: TGTGCCACCAGCGCAGGTGGGGCCGGGGAGCTGTTTTTT
J gene: TRBJ2-7; V gene: TRBV4-1; D gene: TRBD2; clone size: many; CDR3 protein: CASSRGLAGDSLEQYF; CDR3 DNA: TGCGCCAGCAGCCGTGGACTAGCGGGGGACTCCCTAGAGCAGTACTTC
J gene: TRBJ2-2; V gene: TRBV24-1; D gene: NA; clone size: few; CDR3 protein: CATSKGITNTGELFF; CDR3 DNA: TGTGCCACCAGTAAGGGCATAACGAACACCGGGGAGCTGTTTTTT
J gene: TRBJ1-2; V gene: TRBV7-9; D gene: NA; clone size: few; CDR3 protein: CASSLVVVRRKSNYGYTF; CDR3 DNA: TGTGCCAGCAGCTTAGTAGTTGTCAGGCGAAAGTCTAACTATGGCTACACCTTC
J gene: TRBJ2-1; V gene: TRBV19; D gene: TRBD2; clone size: few; CDR3 protein: CASSGTSGSVNEQFF; CDR3 DNA: TGTGCCAGTTCAGGGACTAGCGGGAGTGTAAATGAGCAGTTCTTC
J gene: TRBJ2-1; V gene: TRBV20-1; D gene: NA; clone size: NA; CDR3 protein: CSASPFGGQDEQFF; CDR3 DNA: TGCAGTGCTAGCCCTTTCGGGGGGCAGGATGAGCAGTTCTTC
J gene: TRBJ2-5; V gene: TRBV7-9; D gene: TRBD2; clone size: NA; CDR3 protein: CASSLISAGGQETQYF; CDR3 DNA: TGTGCCAGCAGCTTAATCAGCGCGGGGGGCCAAGAGACCCAGTACTTC
J gene: TRBJ2-3; V gene: TRBV7-2; D gene: NA; clone size: many; CDR3 protein: CASSYERTHTQYF; CDR3 DNA: TGTGCCAGCAGCTACGAAAGGACTCATACGCAGTATTTT
J gene: TRBJ2-2; V gene: TRBV24-1; D gene: TRBD1; clone size: many; CDR3 protein: CATSGTGGTAGELFF; CDR3 DNA: TGTGCCACCAGCGGGACAGGGGGCACGGCCGGGGAGCTGTTTTTT
J gene: TRBJ1-1; V gene: TRBV4-3; D gene: NA; clone size: many; CDR3 protein: CASSQDLRAGTEAFF; CDR3 DNA: TGCGCCAGCAGCCAAGATCTTCGCGCGGGCACTGAAGCTTTCTTT
J gene: TRBJ2-3; V gene: TRBV20-1; D gene: NA; clone size: many; CDR3 protein: CSALPWDTQYF; CDR3 DNA: TGCAGTGCCCTGCCGTGGGATACGCAGTATTTT